The clone carrying this T cell receptor beta chain was counted a single time. Some clones are missing from TCRdb's copy, which holds only in-frame ones; the method was immunoSEQ multiplex PCR. The repertoire includes 150,000 to 200,000 clones, 80% to 90% of them detected once, and roughly 6% sits in the top ten. The data were obtained in a study of T cell responses to AZD1222 COVID-19 vaccine. This CDR3 has 16 amino acids. Trimming removed 0 bases at V and 10 bases at J, with 17 bases between. The germline V gene encodes CDR1 SGDLS and CDR2 YYNGEE. The sequence derives from an adult in good health. The starting material was peripheral blood, obtained on day 0 of AZD1222 vaccination. V usage is TRBV9 and J usage is TRBJ1-6, with TRBD1 as a possible D gene (5 bases). The CDR3 protein is CASSVGLGQGGSPLHF. The CDR3 DNA is TGTGCCAGCAGCGTAGGTCTTGGCCAGGGTGGATCACCCCTCCACTTT.